Listed here are 20 T cell receptor beta chains from one sample, sequenced in a study of T cell clonotyping in hematopoietic cell transplantation. TCRdb keeps only in-frame clones here, not all; method: immunoSEQ multiplex PCR. The sample lists 25,000 to 30,000 clones, roughly 91% seen once, with around 2.3% in the top ten. Time point indicated: recipient sample about 28 days before transplant, after cytoreduction. This specimen was peripheral blood mononuclear cells, taken before stem cell transplant. These receptors were collected from a middle-aged man with acute myeloid leukemia. Some clones in this sample may be carry-over from other donors' samples.

The CDR3 DNA reads TGTGCCAGCAGCATTCGGACAGCTCATAATGAAAAACTGTTTTTT. This sequence encodes CASSIRTAHNEKLFF. The gene calls are TRBV5-4 and TRBJ1-4; D possibly corresponds to TRBD1 (6 bases). The CDR3 extends over 15 amino acids. V was pared by 4 bases and J by 4 bases, with 14 bases between. Per germline, CDR1 SGHNT and CDR2 YYREEE (reference sequence).

The chain carries TRBV5-1 and TRBJ2-5, with a possible D match to TRBD1 (5 bases). This CDR3 contains 17 residues. Deletions cut 2 bases from V and 5 bases from J, with 22 bases between. Germline-derived CDR1 and CDR2 are SGHRS and YFSETQ. In nucleotides, the CDR3 is TGCGCCAGCAGCTTTAATTATCCTGGGGCGCGGCGTGAGACCCAGTACTTC. It yields the protein CASSFNYPGARRETQYF.

The CDR3 bases are TGTGCCAGCAGTCCGAGGACAGGGCCTAACTATGGCTACACCTTC. This sequence encodes CASSPRTGPNYGYTF. V gene TRBV28 combines with J gene TRBJ1-2; 8 positions match TRBD1. The ends lost 5 bases at V and 0 bases at J; junction bases unmatched: 5. The CDR3 sequence is 15 residues long. Per germline, CDR1 MDHEN and CDR2 SYDVKM.

The V call is TRBV5-1, the J call TRBJ2-3; possibly TRBD1 or TRBD2 for D (5 bases each). The CDR3 spans 15 residues. Looked up from germline, CDR1 is SGHRS and CDR2 is YFSETQ. V gave up 0 bases and J gave up 1 base, with 9 bases separating them. In nucleotides, the CDR3 is TGCGCCAGCAGCTTGGGGGGGAAAGGCACAGATACGCAGTATTTT. Its protein is CASSLGGKGTDTQYF.

The chain carries TRBV5-1 and TRBJ1-2; no definite D call. Trimming shortened V by 1 base and J by 10 bases, and 11 bases separated the two germline ends. The CDR3 contains 12 residues. The germline CDR1 and CDR2 sequences are SGHRS and YFSETQ. CDR3 nucleotides: TGCGCCAGCAGCTTGACAGCACGGGACTACACCTTC. It is translated as CASSLTARDYTF.

This sequence joins TRBV11-3 and TRBJ2-6; 8 positions match TRBD1. V lost 6 bases, J lost 0 bases, and 7 bases stayed unmatched. This CDR3 region has 17 residues. CDR1 is SGHNT and CDR2 is YENEEA in the germline V gene. The CDR3 nucleotides read TGTGCCAGCAGGACAGGGGCCCTCCCCTCTGGGGCCAACGTCCTGACTTTC. Protein sequence: CASRTGALPSGANVLTF.

The chain uses TRBV7-2 and TRBJ2-3; TRBD2 is a possible D gene (7 bases). Germline values: CDR1 SGHTA, CDR2 FQGNSA. CDR3 size: 14 residues. V gave up 5 bases and J gave up 4 bases, with 13 bases separating them. The CDR3 loop reads CASSPKGGADTQYF. As DNA, the CDR3 is TGTGCCAGCAGCCCCAAAGGGGGGGCAGATACGCAGTATTTT.

The rearrangement joins TRBV27 to TRBJ1-1; D remains ambiguous. The germline CDR1 and CDR2 sequences are MNHEY and SMNVEV (reference sequence). The CDR3 is 14 residues long. V lost 6 bases, J lost 1 base, and 12 bases lay in between. The CDR3 bases are TGTGCCAGCAGCTCCCGGCCTTCGAACACTGAAGCTTTCTTT. Translating it yields CASSSRPSNTEAFF.

V is TRBV18 and J is TRBJ2-5, with 11 bases fitting TRBD1. With V trimmed by 5 bases and J by 1 base, 6 bases remained unmatched. CDR3 length equals 16 residues. Germline CDR1 reads KGHSH; CDR2 reads LQKENI. The chain's CDR3 is CASSGTGTGGQETQYF. The DNA of the CDR3 is TGTGCCAGCTCAGGCACCGGGACAGGGGGCCAAGAGACCCAGTACTTC.

The rearrangement links TRBV20-1 to TRBJ1-2; D not resolved. V was trimmed by 1 base and J by 4 bases, leaving 4 bases between them. Germline-derived CDR1 and CDR2 are DFQATT and SNEGSKA (reference sequence). The CDR3 length is 11 residues. The CDR3 is CSARVAYGYTF. DNA of the CDR3: TGCAGTGCTAGAGTCGCCTATGGCTACACCTTC.

This chain connects TRBV11-1 to TRBJ2-6; the D gene is possibly TRBD2 (6 bases). Trimming removed 0 bases at V and 4 bases at J, with 10 bases between. Germline loops: CDR1 SGHAT, CDR2 FQDESV (reference sequence). The CDR3 runs to 16 residues. CDR3 DNA sequence: TGTGCCAGCAGCTTAGCGACGGGGGTCGGGGCCAACGTCCTGACTTTC. Protein product: CASSLATGVGANVLTF.

V usage is TRBV5-1 and J usage is TRBJ1-3; tentatively, D is TRBD1 (6 bases). Germline V gives CDR1 SGHRS, CDR2 YFSETQ. Deletions cut 0 bases from V and 0 bases from J, with 7 bases between. This CDR3 has 15 residues. The CDR3 region is CASSLGTDSGNTIYF. The CDR3 DNA is TGCGCCAGCAGCTTGGGGACAGACTCTGGAAACACCATATATTTT.

The V call is TRBV29-1, the J call TRBJ1-4, with TRBD1 matching over 7 bases. Trimming at V came to 7 bases and at J to 7 bases, leaving 3 bases not matched to a gene. Germline CDR1 is SQVTM and CDR2 is ANQGSEA. The CDR3 is made up of 11 amino acids. CDR3 residues: CSARDSEKLFF. CDR3 DNA: TGCAGCGCCCGGGACAGTGAAAAACTGTTTTTT.

The chain couples TRBV27 to TRBJ2-7; 14 nucleotides match TRBD2. V gave up 3 bases and J gave up 0 bases; unmatched junction bases: 7. CDR1 is MNHEY, CDR2 SMNVEV, per germline (reference sequence). The CDR3 is 18 amino acids. The CDR3: CASSFPGLAGEGSYEQYF. In nucleotides, the CDR3 is TGTGCCAGCAGTTTCCCGGGACTAGCGGGAGAGGGCTCCTACGAGCAGTACTTC.

As DNA, the CDR3 is TGTGCCAGCAGTAGGAATCCAGGTGACCGAGGCTACACCTTC. Encoded protein: CASSRNPGDRGYTF. The chain has TRBV7-9 and TRBJ1-2; D unclear. The V gene's germline CDR1 is SEHNR and CDR2 FQNEAQ (reference sequence). V lost 6 bases, J lost 8 bases, and 19 bases lay in between. The CDR3 sequence is 14 residues long.

The rearrangement uses TRBV7-2 and TRBJ1-1, with unresolved D. The CDR3 extends over 12 amino acids. Germline-derived CDR1 and CDR2 are SGHTA and FQGNSA. Trimming shortened V by 2 bases and J by 3 bases, and 4 bases separated the two germline ends. In DNA, the CDR3 is TGTGCCAGCAGCTTAACGGACACTGAAGCTTTCTTT. As protein: CASSLTDTEAFF.

This clone was recorded only once. The chain is built from TRBV5-6 and TRBJ1-4; TRBD1 aligns across 12 bases. The V gene end was trimmed by 4 bases and the J gene end by 2 bases; junction bases not matched to a gene: 3. The CDR3 extends over 16 amino acids. Germline CDR1 SGHDT, CDR2 YYEEEE. The CDR3 bases are TGTGCCAGCAGCGGGGGACAGGGGGCGACTAATGAAAAACTGTTTTTT. Its protein product is CASSGGQGATNEKLFF.

The chain joins TRBV6-6 to TRBJ2-5; D call uncertain. The CDR3 is 14 amino acids. The germline V gene encodes CDR1 MNHNY and CDR2 SVGAGI (reference sequence). The ends were cut back, 0 bases at V and 2 bases at J, with 7 bases in the middle. The CDR3 loop reads CASSYSNNQETQYF. The DNA for the CDR3 is TGTGCCAGCAGTTACTCGAACAATCAAGAGACCCAGTACTTC.

The chain combines TRBV7-6 with TRBJ1-6; perhaps TRBD1 as D (5 bases). CDR1 and CDR2 (germline): SGHVS, FNYEAQ. Trimming stripped 5 bases from V and 6 bases from J, with 17 bases between. This CDR3 is 16 amino acids long. The CDR3 reads CASSLGQAGGNSPLHF. DNA of the CDR3: TGTGCCAGCAGCCTGGGGCAGGCCGGCGGTAATTCACCCCTCCACTTT.

The V gene is TRBV5-1, the J gene TRBJ2-5; D is perhaps TRBD2 (7 bases). V was clipped by 0 bases and J by 4 bases, with 13 bases between them. CDR1 and CDR2 (germline): SGHRS, YFSETQ. The CDR3 is made up of 15 amino acids. CDR3: CASSLGYREGETQYF. The DNA of the CDR3 is TGCGCCAGCAGCTTGGGATACAGGGAGGGAGAGACCCAGTACTTC.